A single sample is the source of the 14 T cell receptor beta chains below, sequenced in a study of beta chain features in type 1 diabetes. Reverse transcribing all isolated RNA meant expressed TCRB transcripts were sequenced. This table comes from immunoSEQ multiplex PCR, and its TCRdb copy is limited to in-frame clones, with some not included. The sample lists around 600,000 clones, around 12% occurring once. Their antigen targets remain unknown. Broader study findings: In every one of the four CD4+ subsets, TCRB CDR3s were moderately but significantly shorter in Type 1 diabetes patients.

The specimen sequenced was naive CD4+ T cells from blood. The receptors here all came from a man between 25 and 39 years old with type 1 diabetes.

The genes are TRBV19 and TRBJ1-1; D unresolved. In germline, CDR1 is LNHDA, CDR2 SQIVND (reference sequence). This CDR3 spans 14 amino acids. V lost 4 bases and J 0 bases, leaving 9 bases between the germline ends. The CDR3 DNA reads as TGTGCCAGTAGTAACGGGGTAATGAACACTGAAGCTTTCTTT. It codes for CASSNGVMNTEAFF.

The rearrangement links TRBV7-3 to TRBJ1-6; the D gene is possibly TRBD1 (6 bases). V lost 5 bases and J 8 bases, leaving 13 bases between the germline ends. The germline gives CDR1 SGHTA, CDR2 FQGTGA. This CDR3 is 14 amino acids long. CDR3 sequence: CASSITGIDSPLHF. The CDR3 region has the DNA TGTGCCAGCAGCATCACAGGGATCGATTCACCCCTCCACTTT.

This chain connects TRBV5-4 to TRBJ2-5, with D possibly TRBD2 on 5 matching bases. Between the trimmed V and J ends, which lost 0 bases and 4 bases, there was a span of 10 bases. From germline, CDR1 is SGHNT and CDR2 YYREEE (reference sequence). The CDR3 is 14 residues long. The CDR3 here is CASSLGTRLETQYF. The CDR3 DNA sequence: TGTGCCAGCAGCTTGGGGACTCGCCTAGAGACCCAGTACTTC.

The chain joins TRBV11-2 to TRBJ2-7, with D perhaps being TRBD1 or TRBD2 (5 bases each). CDR1 is SGHAT and CDR2 is FQNNGV in the germline V gene. The CDR3 runs to 14 residues. The germline V and J ends were trimmed by 8 bases and 0 bases, with 14 bases remaining between them. CDR3 coding DNA: TGTGCCAGCCTCCTTTCAGGGAGCTCCTACGAGCAGTACTTC. Translation gives CASLLSGSSYEQYF.

This clone was picked up a small number of times. This chain uses TRBV15 with TRBJ2-1, with D possibly called TRBD1 or TRBD2 (6 bases each). V was trimmed by 0 bases and J by 8 bases, leaving 17 bases between them. The CDR3 consists of 16 residues. Germline assignment: CDR1 LNHNV and CDR2 YYDKDF (reference sequence). CDR3 sequence reads: CATSRDIGGPNHEQFF. CDR3 nucleotides: TGTGCCACCAGCAGAGATATTGGGGGGCCCAACCATGAGCAGTTCTTC. Based on the CDR3 plus reference TRBV15 and TRBJ2-1, the full variable domain is DAMVIQNPRYQVTQFGKPVTLSCSQTLNHNVMYWYQQKSSQAPKLLFHYYDKDFNNEADTPDNFQSRRPNTSFCFLDIRSPGLGDTAMYLCATSRDIGGPNHEQFFGPGTRLTVL.

The CDR3 sequence is CASSSRQGNQETQYF. The CDR3 DNA sequence: TGTGCCAGCAGCTCCCGACAGGGGAACCAAGAGACCCAGTACTTC. The chain couples TRBV5-6 to TRBJ2-5; the match to TRBD1 covers 8 bases. After removal of 3 bases from V and 0 bases from J, the junction contained 4 bases not matched to a gene. Germline V CDR1 and CDR2: SGHDT, YYEEEE. The CDR3 has 15 residues.

The chain uses TRBV29-1 and TRBJ2-2, with D tentatively TRBD1 or TRBD2 (6 bases each). CDR3 length equals 16 residues. The ends were cut back, 5 bases at V and 3 bases at J, with 19 bases in the middle. Germline assignment: CDR1 SQVTM and CDR2 ANQGSEA. The CDR3 DNA follows: TGCAGCGTTTTGGGAGGAGGGGGAGAATACACCGGGGAGCTGTTTTTT. It encodes CSVLGGGGEYTGELFF.

The chain uses TRBV7-2 and TRBJ1-5; D is ambiguous. V shed 5 bases and J shed 7 bases, with 15 bases lying between them. This CDR3 region has 14 residues. Germline-derived CDR1 and CDR2 are SGHTA and FQGNSA. The CDR3: CASSPPDHPQPQHF. The CDR3 DNA is TGTGCCAGCAGCCCCCCGGACCACCCCCAGCCCCAGCATTTT.

This clone has more than one count but fewer than ten. This chain links TRBV6-5 with TRBJ2-5; possibly TRBD2 for D (6 bases). V dropped 1 base and J dropped 0 bases, with 12 bases sitting between them. Germline V gene sequence: CDR1 MNHEY, CDR2 SVGAGI. The length of the CDR3 is 16 residues. The CDR3 region has the DNA TGTGCCAGCAGTTACTGGGCTAGCGCAAACCAAGAGACCCAGTACTTC. Its translation: CASSYWASANQETQYF.

This clone has only a few counts. The V call is TRBV4-3, the J call TRBJ2-7; D is perhaps TRBD1 (5 bases). Trimming removed 4 bases at V and 7 bases at J, with 11 bases between. The CDR3 runs 12 residues. Germline lookup yields CDR1 LGHNA and CDR2 YSLEER. CDR3 DNA: TGCGCCAGCAGCCTAGGGGTTGGGGAGCAGTACTTC. Amino acid sequence: CASSLGVGEQYF.

This clone has just a few counts. The chain links TRBV14 to TRBJ2-2, with D perhaps matching TRBD2 (6 bases). Germline CDR1 SGHDN, CDR2 FVKESK. With 6 bases removed from V and 0 bases from J, the gap between germline ends came to 11 bases. The CDR3 has 15 residues. The CDR3 DNA reads TGTGCCAGCAGATACTCGGGGGCGAACACCGGGGAGCTGTTTTTT. As protein: CASRYSGANTGELFF. Complete variable domain (other parts from reference TRBV14 and TRBJ2-2): EAGVTQFPSHSVIEKGQTVTLRCDPISGHDNLYWYRRVMGKEIKFLLHFVKESKQDESGMPNNRFLAERTGGTYSTLKVQPAELEDSGVYFCASRYSGANTGELFFGEGSRLTVL.

V is TRBV9 and J is TRBJ2-7; 8 bases align to TRBD1. Germline V lookup: CDR1 SGDLS, CDR2 YYNGEE. Trimming took 1 base from V and 5 from J; bases not matched to a gene: 11. The CDR3 is 16 amino acids. CDR3: CASSVRDRTGWNEQYF. CDR3 nucleotide sequence: TGTGCCAGCAGCGTACGAGACAGGACAGGGTGGAACGAGCAGTACTTC.

This clone appeared a few times. This chain connects TRBV6-6 to TRBJ1-4; D unclear. The germline V gene encodes CDR1 MNHNY and CDR2 SVGAGI (reference sequence). V lost 6 bases to trimming and J lost 0 bases, with 14 bases between them. The CDR3 length is 16 residues. The CDR3 sequence is CASSRSVPATNEKLFF. Written as DNA, the CDR3 is TGTGCCAGCAGCCGATCGGTTCCTGCAACTAATGAAAAACTGTTTTTT.

The CDR3 nucleotides read TGTGCCAGCAGTCACTCGTGGGGGCAAGAGACCCAGTACTTC. Its protein is CASSHSWGQETQYF. The chain couples TRBV27 to TRBJ2-5; perhaps D is TRBD1 or TRBD2 (5 bases each). Per germline, CDR1 MNHEY and CDR2 SMNVEV (reference sequence). V shed 5 bases and J shed 2 bases, with 12 bases lying between them. This CDR3 is built from 14 residues.